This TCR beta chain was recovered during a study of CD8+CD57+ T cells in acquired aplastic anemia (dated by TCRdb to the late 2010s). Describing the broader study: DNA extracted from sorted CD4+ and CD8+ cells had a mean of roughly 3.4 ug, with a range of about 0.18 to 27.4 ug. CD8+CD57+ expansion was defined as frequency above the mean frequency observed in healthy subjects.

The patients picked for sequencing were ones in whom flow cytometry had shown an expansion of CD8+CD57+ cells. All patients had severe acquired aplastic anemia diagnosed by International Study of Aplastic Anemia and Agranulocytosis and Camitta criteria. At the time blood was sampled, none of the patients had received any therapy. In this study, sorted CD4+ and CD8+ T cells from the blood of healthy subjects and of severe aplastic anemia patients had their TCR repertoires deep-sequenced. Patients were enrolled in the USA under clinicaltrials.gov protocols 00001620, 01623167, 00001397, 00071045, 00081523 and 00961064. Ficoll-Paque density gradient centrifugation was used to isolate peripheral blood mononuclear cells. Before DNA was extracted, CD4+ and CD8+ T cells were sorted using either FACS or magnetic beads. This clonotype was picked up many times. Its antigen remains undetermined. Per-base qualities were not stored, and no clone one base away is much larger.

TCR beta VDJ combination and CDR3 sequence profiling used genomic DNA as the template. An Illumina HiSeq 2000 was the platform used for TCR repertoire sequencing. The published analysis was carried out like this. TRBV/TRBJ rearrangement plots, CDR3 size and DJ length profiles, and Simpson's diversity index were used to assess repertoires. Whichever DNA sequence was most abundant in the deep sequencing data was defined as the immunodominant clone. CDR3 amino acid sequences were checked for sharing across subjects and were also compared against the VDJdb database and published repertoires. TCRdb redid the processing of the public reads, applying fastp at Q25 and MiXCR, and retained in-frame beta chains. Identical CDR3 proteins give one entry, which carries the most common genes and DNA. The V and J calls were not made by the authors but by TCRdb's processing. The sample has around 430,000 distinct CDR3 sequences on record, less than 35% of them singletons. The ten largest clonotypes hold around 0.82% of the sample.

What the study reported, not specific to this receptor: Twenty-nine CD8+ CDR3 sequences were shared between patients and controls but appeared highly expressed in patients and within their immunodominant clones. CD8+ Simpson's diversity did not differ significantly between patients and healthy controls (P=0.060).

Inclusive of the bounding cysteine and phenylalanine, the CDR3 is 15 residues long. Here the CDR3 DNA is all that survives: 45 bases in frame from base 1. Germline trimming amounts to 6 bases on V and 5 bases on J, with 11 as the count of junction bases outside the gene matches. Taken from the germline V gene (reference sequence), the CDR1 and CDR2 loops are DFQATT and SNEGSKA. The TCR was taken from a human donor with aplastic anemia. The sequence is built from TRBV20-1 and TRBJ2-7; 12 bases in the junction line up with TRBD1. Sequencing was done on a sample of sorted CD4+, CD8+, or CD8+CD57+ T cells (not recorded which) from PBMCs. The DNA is TGCAGTGCCAAAAGGGCTGGGGACAGGGGGCACGAGCAGTACTTC. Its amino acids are CSAKRAGDRGHEQYF.